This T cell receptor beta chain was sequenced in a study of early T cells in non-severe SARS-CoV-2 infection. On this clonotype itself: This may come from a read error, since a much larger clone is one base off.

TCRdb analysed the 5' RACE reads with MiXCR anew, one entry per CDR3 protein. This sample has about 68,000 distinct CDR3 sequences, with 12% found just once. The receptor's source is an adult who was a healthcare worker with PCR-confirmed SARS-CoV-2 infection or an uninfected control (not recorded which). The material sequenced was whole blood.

CDR3 protein: CASSQVEEPYVQYF. CDR3 DNA: TGTGCCAGCAGCCAAGTGGAAGAGCCCTACGTGCAGTACTTC. The genes are TRBV3-1 and TRBJ2-7; D not resolved. The germline V gene encodes CDR1 LGHDT and CDR2 YNNKEL (reference sequence). The CDR3 loop spans 14 amino acids.